This T cell receptor (beta chain) was sequenced in a study of PD-1 blockade in classical Hodgkin lymphoma. As for the study in general: Administration of nivolumab to patients was at 3 mg/kg intravenously every 2 weeks.

The germline V and J ends were trimmed by 8 bases and 4 bases, with 15 bases remaining between them. Per the germline V gene, CDR1 is SNHLY and CDR2 is FYNNEI. CDR3 length equals 14 residues. With regard to this clone: The antigen remains undetermined.

Measured with immunoSEQ multiplex PCR; TCRdb has only the in-frame clones, and not every one. Altogether 25,000 to 30,000 clones are present, approximately 80% being singletons, with the ten largest covering roughly 33%. The study's findings and limits: The study found that TCR diversity rose significantly by C4D1 in CD4+ but not CD8+ cells. Patients excluded were those beginning nivolumab under 1 year after ASCT. Lower baseline TCR diversity marked trial partial responders and progressors.

Brentuximab vedotin exposure varied, and every patient relapsed after autologous stem cell transplantation. The origin of this receptor is a human donor with classical Hodgkin lymphoma. The chain couples TRBV2 to TRBJ1-5, with D possibly matching TRBD1 (6 bases). The sequenced sample was peripheral blood mononuclear cells (PBMCs), obtained before the second cycle of nivolumab. This chain's CDR3 is CASLEQGVNQPQHF. The CDR3 region has the DNA TGTGCCAGCCTGGAACAGGGCGTAAATCAGCCCCAGCATTTT. The full variable domain, with the rest looked up from reference TRBV2 and TRBJ1-5, is EPEVTQTPSHQVTQMGQEVILRCVPISNHLYFYWYRQILGQKVEFLVSFYNNEISEKSEIFDDQFSVERPDGSNFTLKIRSTKLEDSAMYFCASLEQGVNQPQHFGDGTRLSIL.